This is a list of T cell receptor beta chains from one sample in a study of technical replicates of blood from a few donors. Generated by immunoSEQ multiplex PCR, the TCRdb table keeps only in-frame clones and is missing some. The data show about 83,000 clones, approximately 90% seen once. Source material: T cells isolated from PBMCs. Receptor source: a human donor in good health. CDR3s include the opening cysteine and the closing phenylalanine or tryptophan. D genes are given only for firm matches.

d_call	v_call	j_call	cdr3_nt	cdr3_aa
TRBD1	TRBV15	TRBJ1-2	TGTGCCACCAGCAGAGGGACAGGGTACGTCTATGGCTACACCTTC	CATSRGTGYVYGYTF
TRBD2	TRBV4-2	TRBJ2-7	TGTGCCAGCGGCCGAGGACTAGAAGGTTACGAGCAGTACTTC	CASGRGLEGYEQYF
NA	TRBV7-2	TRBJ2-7	TGTGCCAGCAGCTTCGGGGGAGCAGGCTCCTACGAGCAGTACTTC	CASSFGGAGSYEQYF
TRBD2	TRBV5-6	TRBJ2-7	TGTGCCAGCAGGAGTAGCGGGAGCCTTCACGAGCAGTACTTC	CASRSSGSLHEQYF
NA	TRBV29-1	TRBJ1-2	TGCAGCGCAGCAAACACAGGGAACTATGGCTACACCTTC	CSAANTGNYGYTF
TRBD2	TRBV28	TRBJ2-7	TGTGCCAGCAGTTTATTGATAGGACTAGCGGGAGACCTAACCTACGAGCAGTACTTC	CASSLLIGLAGDLTYEQYF
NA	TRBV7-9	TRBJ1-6	TGTGCCAGCAGCTTTCTTGGACCTCTCGGAGGTTCACCCCTCCACTTT	CASSFLGPLGGSPLHF
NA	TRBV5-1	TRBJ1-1	TGCGCCAGCAAACGGGGTCCCACTGAAGCTTTCTTT	CASKRGPTEAFF
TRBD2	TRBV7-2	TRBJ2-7	TGTGCCAGCAGCTTAAGTCGTTCCCCCTCCGGGACTAGAGATTACGAGCAGTACTTC	CASSLSRSPSGTRDYEQYF
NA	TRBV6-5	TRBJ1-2	TGTGCCAGCAGTTACTCAACCGGGATCTATGGCTACACCTTC	CASSYSTGIYGYTF